These 8 T cell receptor beta chains came from one sample sequenced in a study of CD8+CD57+ T cells in acquired aplastic anemia. Genomic DNA templated the TCR beta VDJ and CDR3 profiling. Via MiXCR, TCRdb re-called the reads, giving one row per CDR3 protein. The sample holds some 200,000 distinct CDR3 sequences, around 60% seen once. Sequencing was performed on sorted CD4+, CD8+, or CD8+CD57+ T cells (not recorded which) from PBMCs. These receptors were collected from a human donor in good health.

This rearrangement joins TRBV14 to TRBJ1-1, with a possible D match to TRBD1 (5 bases). V was trimmed by 2 bases and J by 1 base, leaving 11 bases between them. This CDR3 comprises 15 residues. Germline V gene sequence: CDR1 SGHDN, CDR2 FVKESK. The CDR3 bases are TGTGCCAGCAGCCAACCCAGCCAGGGGAACACTGAAGCTTTCTTT. Amino acids: CASSQPSQGNTEAFF.

The rearrangement joins TRBV3-1 to TRBJ2-5; TRBD1 matches at 12 bases. V lost 7 bases and J lost 4; bases outside the gene matches: 10. The germline CDR1 and CDR2 sequences are LGHDT and YNNKEL (reference sequence). The length of the CDR3 is 16 residues. CDR3 nucleotides: TGTGCCAGCACCGGGACAGGGGGCCATAACCTAGAGACCCAGTACTTC. This encodes CASTGTGGHNLETQYF.

This clonotype came up a few times. The V and J genes are TRBV27 and TRBJ1-1; TRBD1 matches 10 bases. The CDR3 contains 14 residues. V was pared by 3 bases and J by 6 bases, with 4 bases of the junction left unmatched. Germline V gene data show CDR1 as MNHEY and CDR2 as SMNVEV (reference sequence). This CDR3 reads CASSLTGGPPEAFF. CDR3 DNA: TGTGCCAGCAGTTTGACAGGGGGCCCACCTGAAGCTTTCTTT.

The chain combines TRBV6-5 with TRBJ2-5, with TRBD1 matching 9 bases. Germline V gene data show CDR1 as MNHEY and CDR2 as SVGAGI. The CDR3 sequence is 13 residues long. Trimming removed 11 bases from V and 5 bases from J; junction bases left unmatched: 9. Here the CDR3 DNA reads TGTGCCTGCCGGGACAGGGACATTGAGACCCAGTACTTC. It is translated as CACRDRDIETQYF.

This chain uses TRBV24-1 with TRBJ1-4; 10 bases match TRBD1. This CDR3 region has 15 residues. Germline V gives CDR1 KGHDR, CDR2 SFDVKD. V lost 4 bases and J lost 7; bases outside the gene matches: 5. CDR3 region: CATSESGTGVEKLFF. The CDR3 nucleotides are TGTGCCACCAGTGAGTCCGGGACAGGGGTTGAAAAACTGTTTTTT.

A remark on this clonotype: A read error may explain this, as a much larger clone is one base away. The rearrangement joins TRBV7-9 to TRBJ2-1, with TRBD2 matching over 14 bases. This CDR3 comprises 17 residues. Germline loops: CDR1 SEHNR, CDR2 FQNEAQ (reference sequence). The CDR3 region has the DNA TGCGCCAGCAGCCCCCCCGGGACTAGCGGGAGCGACAATGAGCAGTCCTTC. Translation gives CASSPPGTSGSDNEQSF.

The V and J genes are TRBV2 and TRBJ2-1; 13 bases are a match to TRBD2. The CDR3 has 15 residues. V lost 6 bases and J lost 10; bases outside the gene matches: 9. Germline CDR1 reads SNHLY; CDR2 reads FYNNEI. The CDR3 here is CASRMTSGGFWEQFF. The CDR3 DNA reads as TGTGCCAGCAGGATGACTAGCGGGGGGTTTTGGGAGCAGTTCTTC.

Concerning this clonotype: One end of the junction is discordant with germline, which a read error may explain. V gene TRBV7-7 combines with J gene TRBJ2-7; TRBD1 might be the D (5 bases). Looked up from germline, CDR1 is SSHAT and CDR2 is FNYEAQ (reference sequence). The CDR3 has 13 amino acids. The CDR3 loop reads CASSLSLGAEQYF. The CDR3 nucleotides are TGTGCTAGCAGCTTAAGCTTAGGGGCCGAGCAGTACTTC.